This TCR beta chain is drawn from a study of T-cell reconstitution after alpha-beta-depleted transplantation in children. Whole-study findings and limits: T-cell counts and diversity were attributed mostly to newly produced T cells one year after transplant.

The germline gives CDR1 DFQATT, CDR2 SNEGSKA (reference sequence). The CDR3 length is 13 residues. A library of TCRbeta sequences, prepared with unique molecular identifiers, was generated. Each CDR3 protein is one row after TCRdb ran MiXCR on the PCR reads. The sample yields about 58,000 distinct CDR3 sequences, approximately 43% seen once. Comment on this clonotype: Its specificity is unknown.

The sequences come from PBMCs, mostly from graft donor cells, collected 360 days after TCRalphabeta/CD19-depleted stem cell transplant. The receptor was derived from a male patient under 18 who had a stem cell transplant for acute lymphoblastic leukemia, so the T cells may come from the graft donor. The V gene is TRBV20-1, the J gene TRBJ2-1; 9 nucleotides match TRBD2. This CDR3 reads CSPRLAGYNEQFF. The CDR3 nucleotides are TGCAGCCCCCGCCTAGCGGGGTACAATGAGCAGTTCTTC.